This T cell receptor beta chain was sequenced for a study of cytomegalovirus exposure and HLA in healthy donors. Trimming took off 6 bases at V and 4 bases at J, with 12 bases between the two ends. The germline V gene encodes CDR1 SNHLY and CDR2 FYNNEI. The CDR3 is 13 amino acids. Note on this clone: Its antigen is unknown.

The donors comprised healthy bone marrow donors. Vbeta (60) and Jbeta (13) primers were used in the PCR. The protocol was immunoSEQ multiplex PCR, while the TCRdb copy is restricted to in-frame clones and leaves out a portion. This sample has about 140,000 clones, with over 60% found just once. Study-wide results and caveats: Across donors, sequencing depth was assumed by presence/absence analyses to be roughly uniform. Indistinguishable V segments, including TRBV6-2 and TRBV6-3, were excluded. TCR beta V- and J-gene trimming was later associated with a missense DCLRE1C variant.

The sequencing sample was made of PBMCs. This sequence joins TRBV2 and TRBJ1-1, with D tentatively TRBD1 (6 bases). The clonotype comes from a woman aged 60 to 75 in good health and CMV-seronegative. CDR3 DNA sequence: TGTGCCAGCAGGCAGGGGCCTCTCACTGAAGCTTTCTTT. It yields the protein CASRQGPLTEAFF.